This is a list of T cell receptor beta chains from one sample in a study of graft-versus-host responses after intestinal transplantation. Using immunoSEQ multiplex PCR, the repertoire was profiled, and TCRdb retains in-frame clones only, with some absent. Counted here are 85,000 to 100,000 clones, approximately 90% occurring once; the ten biggest clones make up over 0.055%. Their target antigens are unknown. The sample was unstimulated CD8+ T cells sorted from spleen or lymph node cells, taken before transplant. The source of these receptors is a human donor who was the organ donor for an intestinal transplant. CDR3s include the opening cysteine and the closing phenylalanine or tryptophan. The D gene is left open where the match is weak. Only some rows state a clone size, as once, few, many or a class for expanded clones.

J	V	D	size	DNA	CDR3
TRBJ2-7	TRBV6-1	TRBD2	once	TGTGCCAGCAGTGAATATCGGGGGGTCTCCTACGAGCAGTACTTC	CASSEYRGVSYEQYF
TRBJ1-1	TRBV6-6	NA	NA	TGTGCCAGCAGTTACTCGACCTTAGACAGTCTCGGAGCTTTCTTT	CASSYSTLDSLGAFF
TRBJ2-2	TRBV28	NA	NA	TGTGCCAGCAGTTTAATTCTAGCGCCCGTCGGGGAGCTGTTTTTT	CASSLILAPVGELFF
TRBJ1-1	TRBV15	NA	NA	TGTGCCACCAGCAGAGACGGGGTTGGTACTGAAGCTTTCTTT	CATSRDGVGTEAFF
TRBJ2-7	TRBV28	NA	NA	TGTGCCAGCAGCTGGCAGGGTCAACGCCCCTACGAGCAGTACTTC	CASSWQGQRPYEQYF
TRBJ2-7	TRBV6-6	TRBD1	NA	TGTGCCAGCAGTTACTCGATGGGAACAGGGGGCTGGGAGCAGTACTTC	CASSYSMGTGGWEQYF
TRBJ2-5	TRBV7-8	TRBD2	NA	TGTGCCAGCAGCTTTTACGTTGGGGAGGGGGAGACCCAGTACTTC	CASSFYVGEGETQYF
TRBJ2-7	TRBV27	TRBD1	few	TGTGCCAGCTCACCTTCGGGACAGAACTACGAGCAGTACTTC	CASSPSGQNYEQYF
TRBJ2-5	TRBV10-3	TRBD2	NA	TGTGCCATCAGTATTTCCGGGACTAGCGGGAGGGGCGAGACCCAGTACTTC	CAISISGTSGRGETQYF
TRBJ2-2	TRBV29-1	NA	few	TGCAGCGGCCAGCGAGGTGGCGCCGGGGAGCTGTTTTTT	CSGQRGGAGELFF
TRBJ2-7	TRBV7-8	TRBD2	NA	TGTGCCAGCAGCCATGATGTGGATAGCGGGAGGGCCTATCGGGGCGAGCAGTACTTC	CASSHDVDSGRAYRGEQYF
TRBJ2-7	TRBV23-1	TRBD2	NA	TGCGCCAGCAGTCAAACTAGCGGCTCCTACGAGCAGTACTTC	CASSQTSGSYEQYF
TRBJ1-1	TRBV9	NA	NA	TGTGCCAGCAGCGTAGGAGGGACTAACACTGAAGCTTTCTTT	CASSVGGTNTEAFF
TRBJ1-3	TRBV19	NA	NA	TGTGCCAGTAGTATACAACTTAACCCTGGAAACACCATATATTTT	CASSIQLNPGNTIYF
TRBJ2-7	TRBV27	NA	NA	TGTGCCAGCGGTGAGTGGTTCGAGCAGTACTTC	CASGEWFEQYF
TRBJ1-1	TRBV12-5	NA	NA	TGTGCTAGCCTACTTTGGGGGGGCGCGGTAACTGAAGCTTTCTTT	CASLLWGGAVTEAFF
TRBJ2-7	TRBV15	TRBD2	NA	TGTGCCACCAGCAGAGAGCGGGGGGGCTTTACCTACGAGCAGTACTTC	CATSRERGGFTYEQYF
TRBJ2-7	TRBV15	NA	NA	TGTGCCACCAGACCTCAGGGTTCGGCGGACGAGCAGTACTTC	CATRPQGSADEQYF
TRBJ2-7	TRBV9	NA	NA	TGTGCCAGCAGCCCTAGAGGGACGGAGGGAGGCTACGAGCAGTACTTC	CASSPRGTEGGYEQYF
TRBJ2-2	TRBV5-1	TRBD1	NA	TGCGCCAGCAGCTTGGCCGGGACAGAGAGCGCCGGGGAGCTGTTTTTT	CASSLAGTESAGELFF
TRBJ1-1	TRBV27	NA	NA	TGTGCCAGCAGTTTAGGAGCAAACACTGAAGCTTTCTTT	CASSLGANTEAFF
TRBJ1-2	TRBV10-3	TRBD1	NA	TGTGCCATCAGTTACAGGGGCCGCTATGGCTACACCTTC	CAISYRGRYGYTF
TRBJ1-2	TRBV10-3	NA	NA	TGTGCCAGCAGTTACTCGACGAGGGGACTTAACTATGGCTACACCTTC	CASSYSTRGLNYGYTF
TRBJ2-7	TRBV6-1	TRBD1	NA	TGTGCCAGCAGAGAAGACCTAGACAGGGGGTCTTGGAACGAGCAGTACTTC	CASREDLDRGSWNEQYF
TRBJ1-2	TRBV25-1	NA	NA	TGTGCCAGCAGTGAATCCCGGGTCCCCTACTATGGCCACACCTTC	CASSESRVPYYGHTF
TRBJ1-5	TRBV27	NA	NA	TGTGCCAGCAGTCCACAGTATAATCAGCCCCAGCATTTT	CASSPQYNQPQHF
TRBJ1-1	TRBV11-2	NA	NA	TGTGCCAGCAGCTTAGGGGTAGGAGCAACTGAAGCTTTCTTT	CASSLGVGATEAFF
TRBJ2-1	TRBV7-8	TRBD2	NA	TGTGCCAGCAGCTTAGATTGGCGGGAGGGCCGCGATGAGCAGTTCTTC	CASSLDWREGRDEQFF
TRBJ2-1	TRBV7-3	NA	once	TGTGCCAGCAGCTTAACCGGTCCTAGCAATGAGCAGTTCTTC	CASSLTGPSNEQFF
TRBJ1-2	TRBV30	TRBD1	NA	TGTGCCTGGAGTCTCACAGGGGGCTTTTATGGCTACACCTTC	CAWSLTGGFYGYTF
TRBJ2-7	TRBV6-5	TRBD1	few	TGTGCCAGCAGTTACTCGGCAGGGGGCAACGAGCAGTACTTC	CASSYSAGGNEQYF
TRBJ2-1	TRBV6-5	TRBD2	NA	TGTGCCAGCAGTTACTCCGCGGGGGGGGGCAATGAGCAGTTCTTC	CASSYSAGGGNEQFF
TRBJ1-2	TRBV25-1	TRBD1	NA	TGTGCCAGCAATTGCACAGGGGAGGATGGCTACACCTTC	CASNCTGEDGYTF
TRBJ2-7	TRBV5-4	TRBD2	NA	TGTGCCAGCAGCCATCCTTCGGCGGGGGCCTACGAGCAGTACTTC	CASSHPSAGAYEQYF
TRBJ2-1	TRBV11-1	TRBD2	NA	TGTGCCAGCAGCCTGGTCTCGCGGGGGTTGGAGGATGAGCAGTTCTTC	CASSLVSRGLEDEQFF
TRBJ1-1	TRBV27	NA	NA	TGTGCCAGCAGAGCCGGGAACACTGAAGCTTTCTTT	CASRAGNTEAFF
TRBJ2-1	TRBV19	NA	NA	TGTGCCAGCCTGAACGGGAGAGGCGATGAGCAGTTCTTC	CASLNGRGDEQFF
TRBJ2-5	TRBV7-8	TRBD1	NA	TGTGCCAGCAGCTTTCGGACAGGGACGGAGACCCAGTACTTC	CASSFRTGTETQYF
TRBJ1-1	TRBV19	TRBD1	NA	TGTGCCAGTAACCCCGGACAGGGCATGGACACTGAAGCTTTCTTT	CASNPGQGMDTEAFF
TRBJ2-7	TRBV11-2	NA	NA	TGTGCCAGCAGCTTATCTCCCCTTGCAGACTCCTACGAGCAGTACTTC	CASSLSPLADSYEQYF
TRBJ1-5	TRBV28	NA	NA	TGTGCCAGCGGCTCCAAGGGAGGCAATCAGCCCCAGCATTTT	CASGSKGGNQPQHF
TRBJ1-2	TRBV6-5	NA	NA	TGTGCCAGCAGTTTCTCAGGGGCTTATGGCTACACCTTC	CASSFSGAYGYTF
TRBJ2-7	TRBV5-1	TRBD2	few	TGCGCCAGCAGCTGGACTAGCGGGGGCTACGAGCAGTACTTC	CASSWTSGGYEQYF
TRBJ2-5	TRBV11-3	NA	NA	TGTGCCAGCAGCTTCCCTAAGGAGACCCAGTACTTC	CASSFPKETQYF
TRBJ1-1	TRBV7-9	TRBD1	once	TGTGCCAGCAGCTTAGCGACAGGGGAGGTTGAAGCTTTCTTT	CASSLATGEVEAFF
TRBJ2-7	TRBV25-1	NA	once	TGTGCCAGCAGTGAGGTCAGGACAGACGTTGCCTACGAGCAGTACTTC	CASSEVRTDVAYEQYF
TRBJ2-3	TRBV27	TRBD2	NA	TGTGCCAGCAGTTCGCTAGCGGGGGCGGGAGATACGCAGTATTTT	CASSSLAGAGDTQYF
TRBJ1-5	TRBV9	TRBD1	NA	TGTGCCAGCAGCAGGGGGACAGGGGGCGGTCAGCCCCAGCATTTT	CASSRGTGGGQPQHF
TRBJ1-4	TRBV30	NA	few	TGTGCCTGGTCGGCAACTAATGAAAAACTGTTTTTT	CAWSATNEKLFF
TRBJ2-3	TRBV29-1	TRBD2	NA	TGCAGCTCAATTAGGGGACTAATGAGCACAGATACGCAGTATTTT	CSSIRGLMSTDTQYF
TRBJ1-4	TRBV5-1	TRBD1	NA	TGCGCCAGCAGCTTGGTTTTGGGGACAGCAAAACTGTTTTTT	CASSLVLGTAKLFF
TRBJ1-1	TRBV28	NA	NA	TGTGCCAGCAGCAAGAACACTGAAGCTTTCTTT	CASSKNTEAFF